A single sample gave rise to the 13 T cell receptor beta chains below, sequenced in a study of T cell clonotyping in hematopoietic cell transplantation. Sequencing was performed with immunoSEQ multiplex PCR; in TCRdb, only in-frame clones are kept and a portion is missing. Of thousands of clones listed, 85% to 90% are singletons. Material: peripheral blood mononuclear cells, obtained at the time of graft-versus-host disease after allogeneic stem cell transplant. These receptors all stem from a male patient aged 55-69 years who had an allogeneic stem cell transplant from a related donor, so the T cells may come from the graft donor. Some clones in this sample may be carry-over from other donors' samples.

This clone was counted a single time. The chain recombines TRBV5-1 with TRBJ2-7; 8 bases agree with TRBD1. The V gene's germline CDR1 is SGHRS and CDR2 YFSETQ. V was pared by 0 bases and J by 0 bases, with 8 bases of the junction left unmatched. The CDR3 is made up of 17 amino acids. The CDR3 DNA sequence: TGCGCCAGCAGCTTGGCAGGGGGCGTCTCCAGCTCCTACGAGCAGTACTTC. The encoded protein is CASSLAGGVSSSYEQYF. Combining the CDR3 with reference TRBV5-1 and TRBJ2-7 gives the whole variable domain KAGVTQTPRYLIKTRGQQVTLSCSPISGHRSVSWYQQTPGQGLQFLFEYFSETQRNKGNFPGRFSGRQFSNSRSEMNVSTLELGDSALYLCASSLAGGVSSSYEQYFGPGTRLTVT.

This clone appeared once. The J gene is TRBJ1-1, the V gene TRBV28, with 7 bases that match TRBD1. Germline loops: CDR1 MDHEN, CDR2 SYDVKM. V lost 6 bases to trimming and J lost 3 bases; unmatched junction nucleotides: 10. The CDR3 is 15 amino acids. The CDR3 here is CASSPPYRGDTEAFF. CDR3 nucleotide sequence: TGTGCCAGCAGCCCACCCTACAGGGGAGACACTGAAGCTTTCTTT.

The V and J genes are TRBV6-5 and TRBJ2-7, with D perhaps given as TRBD1 or TRBD2 (5 bases each). The CDR3 contains 15 residues. V shed 6 bases and J shed 0 bases, with 15 bases lying between them. Germline CDR1 and CDR2: MNHEY and SVGAGI. DNA for the CDR3: TGTGCCAGCAGAAACCGGGACCGGAGCTCCTACGAGCAGTACTTC. It specifies CASRNRDRSSYEQYF.

The chain carries TRBV19 and TRBJ2-3, with D possibly TRBD2 on 5 matching bases. The V gene's germline CDR1 is LNHDA and CDR2 SQIVND (reference sequence). This CDR3 has 12 residues. V was cut by 8 bases and J by 4 bases, with 10 bases left in between. The CDR3 region is CASSGSPDTQYF. The CDR3 region has the DNA TGTGCCAGTTCGGGGAGCCCAGATACGCAGTATTTT. The variable domain in full, with the rest retrieved from reference TRBV19 and TRBJ2-3, is DGGITQSPKYLFRKEGQNVTLSCEQNLNHDAMYWYRQDPGQGLRLIYYSQIVNDFQKGDIAEGYSVSREKKESFPLTVTSAQKNPTAFYLCASSGSPDTQYFGPGTRLTVL.

The gene calls are TRBV28 and TRBJ1-6; no clear D. Trimming left V 5 bases short and J 10 bases short, with 6 bases between. The CDR3 extends over 11 amino acids. Germline CDR1 MDHEN, CDR2 SYDVKM. The CDR3 DNA reads as TGTGCCAGCAGTACCCCCTCACCCCTCCACTTT. It is translated as CASSTPSPLHF. The variable domain in full, with the rest retrieved from reference TRBV28 and TRBJ1-6, is DVKVTQSSRYLVKRTGEKVFLECVQDMDHENMFWYRQDPGLGLRLIYFSYDVKMKEKGDIPEGYSVSREKKERFSLILESASTNQTSMYLCASSTPSPLHFGNGTRLTVT.

The chain couples TRBV27 to TRBJ2-7; the match to TRBD2 covers 9 bases. V dropped 2 bases and J dropped 4; count of bases not matched to a gene: 3. The CDR3 contains 14 residues. The germline gives CDR1 MNHEY, CDR2 SMNVEV (reference sequence). CDR3 DNA: TGTGCCAGCAGTTTAGGAAGCGGGGGGTACGAGCAGTACTTC. Encoded protein: CASSLGSGGYEQYF.

This clone was observed once. The chain carries TRBV27 and TRBJ2-7, with 8 bases that match TRBD1. CDR1 MNHEY and CDR2 SMNVEV come from the germline V gene (reference sequence). The CDR3 is 16 amino acids. Germline trimming cut 2 bases from V and 2 bases from J; bases unmatched to any gene: 8. This chain's CDR3 is CASSLRVGTGTYEQYF. Here the CDR3 DNA reads TGTGCCAGCAGTTTAAGAGTAGGGACAGGAACCTACGAGCAGTACTTC.

The chain joins TRBV15 to TRBJ1-6; D might be TRBD1 (6 bases). This CDR3 has 13 residues. Trimming took off 8 bases at V and 8 bases at J, with 13 bases between the two ends. Germline loops: CDR1 LNHNV, CDR2 YYDKDF (reference sequence). The CDR3, as DNA: TGTGCCACCCGTTTACAGGGCGATTCACCCCTCCACTTT. Residues: CATRLQGDSPLHF.

J is TRBJ2-5 and V is TRBV14; D is perhaps TRBD2 (5 bases). V was clipped by 4 bases and J by 5 bases, with 11 bases between them. The CDR3 sequence is 13 residues long. Germline-derived CDR1 and CDR2 are SGHDN and FVKESK. The DNA of the CDR3 is TGTGCCAGCAGCCTTGGACTGGGTGAGACCCAGTACTTC. Protein sequence: CASSLGLGETQYF.

The genes are TRBV7-2 and TRBJ1-4; 7 bases fit TRBD1. Germline CDR1 and CDR2: SGHTA and FQGNSA. Trimming removed 3 bases from V and 7 bases from J; junction bases left unmatched: 8. The CDR3 covers 15 residues. The CDR3 reads CASSLSQGGAEKLFF. The CDR3 DNA reads TGTGCCAGCAGCTTGTCCCAGGGGGGGGCTGAAAAACTGTTTTTT.

This chain connects TRBV7-2 to TRBJ2-3; D not certain. Trimming took 0 bases from V and 6 from J, leaving 16 bases between them. CDR1 and CDR2 from the germline V gene are SGHTA and FQGNSA. This CDR3 contains 16 residues. CDR3: CASSLASGPGADTQYF. CDR3 DNA sequence: TGTGCCAGCAGCTTAGCATCGGGCCCCGGAGCGGATACGCAGTATTTT. The whole variable domain, filled in from reference TRBV7-2 and TRBJ2-3, reads GAGVSQSPSNKVTEKGKDVELRCDPISGHTALYWYRQSLGQGLEFLIYFQGNSAPDKSGLPSDRFSAERTGGSVSTLTIQRTQQEDSAVYLCASSLASGPGADTQYFGPGTRLTVL.

This chain uses TRBV6-5 with TRBJ2-3; D assignment may be TRBD1 or TRBD2 (5 bases each). CDR3 length: 13 amino acids. The V and J ends lost 6 bases and 2 bases respectively, with 9 bases between them. The germline gives CDR1 MNHEY, CDR2 SVGAGI. CDR3 nucleotide sequence: TGTGCCAGCAGCCGGGACCCCACAGATACGCAGTATTTT. Encoded protein: CASSRDPTDTQYF.

This sequence joins TRBV19 and TRBJ1-1; D is undetermined. This CDR3 contains 14 residues. Germline loops: CDR1 LNHDA, CDR2 SQIVND (reference sequence). Deletions cut 1 base from V and 4 bases from J, with 10 bases between. The CDR3 DNA sequence: TGTGCCAGTAGTATAGTGAGCCCAGTCACTGAAGCTTTCTTT. This sequence encodes CASSIVSPVTEAFF.